This T cell receptor (beta chain) was recorded in a study of molecular identifiers for immune sequencing clone quantification. This clonotype was found once. Its specificity is not known. Compared with germline, one end of the junction differs, possibly owing to a read error. This CDR3 is built from 13 residues. CDR1 is SGHDT, CDR2 YYEEEE, per germline. Study-wide results and caveats: Sizes of highly expanded clones could be underestimated through identical TCRs sharing a barcode.

TCRdb ran MiXCR on the PCR reads and lists one entry per CDR3 protein. The sample records some 650,000 distinct CDR3 sequences, about 20% being singletons. Specimen: naive CD8+ T cells from blood, with Jurkat cell RNA spiked in. Subset denoted: FACS-sorted CD8+CD4-CCR7+CD45RA+ naive T cells. The gene calls are TRBV5-6 and TRBJ1-2; D might be TRBD1 (5 bases). This TCR was recovered from a human donor in good health. Some libraries in this study had Jurkat cell RNA spiked in. CDR3 sequence: CASSLTGAYGHTF. The DNA of the CDR3 is TGTGCCAGCAGCTTGACAGGTGCTTATGGCCACACCTTC.